Following are 27 T cell receptor beta chains from one sample sequenced in a study of control samples from healthy donors and cancer patients. The data were produced by immunoSEQ multiplex PCR, yet TCRdb's version contains in-frame clones alone and is incomplete. The data contain some 120,000 clones, roughly 91% of them seen just once; the ten biggest clones take up around 8.7%. The material sequenced was blood. These TCRs come from a middle-aged man in good health.

The chain carries TRBV7-2 and TRBJ2-5, with 14 bases identical to TRBD2. The V and J ends lost 0 bases and 2 bases, in that order; junction bases with no gene match: 2. The CDR3 consists of 17 residues. Germline V CDR1 and CDR2: SGHTA, FQGNSA. CDR3 bases: TGTGCCAGCAGCTTAGCCGGGACTAGCGGGGGACAAGAGACCCAGTACTTC. Protein product: CASSLAGTSGGQETQYF.

This clone was picked up one time. V gene TRBV5-6 combines with J gene TRBJ1-2, with D maybe TRBD1 (6 bases). The germline CDR1 and CDR2 sequences are SGHDT and YYEEEE. This CDR3 is built from 16 residues. Trimming removed 2 bases from V and 2 bases from J, with 16 bases in between. This CDR3 is CASSLRSRGYNYGYTF. The CDR3 nucleotides read TGTGCCAGCAGCTTACGTTCGAGGGGGTACAACTATGGCTACACCTTC.

The chain employs TRBV25-1 and TRBJ1-2; TRBD1 is a possible D gene (6 bases). Deletions cut 5 bases from V and 4 bases from J, with 11 bases between. CDR3 length: 13 amino acids. CDR1 is MGHDK and CDR2 is SYGVNS in the germline V gene. CDR3 DNA sequence: TGTGCCAGCAGTTACCAGGGGTTCTATGGCTACACCTTC. Its protein is CASSYQGFYGYTF.

The J gene is TRBJ1-4, the V gene TRBV24-1, with D unclear. The CDR3 totals 16 residues. V lost 4 bases and J 10 bases, leaving 21 bases between the germline ends. The V gene's germline CDR1 is KGHDR and CDR2 SFDVKD. CDR3 nucleotides: TGTGCCACCAGTGACTCAGACCCCTTTCCCCAGGTAAAACTGTTTTTT. Translation: CATSDSDPFPQVKLFF.

The J gene is TRBJ1-2, the V gene TRBV15; D gene uncertain. V lost 2 bases and J lost 4, with 8 bases in between. CDR1 is LNHNV and CDR2 is YYDKDF in the germline V gene (reference sequence). The CDR3 consists of 13 residues. In nucleotides, the CDR3 is TGTGCCACCAGCAGAAACAGCCGCTATGGCTACACCTTC. Translation gives CATSRNSRYGYTF.

This clone was seen a few times. V gene TRBV7-3 combines with J gene TRBJ2-3, with D unclear. Germline V gene sequence: CDR1 SGHTA, CDR2 FQGTGA. The CDR3 has 15 residues. V was clipped by 2 bases and J by 0 bases, with 9 bases between them. This CDR3 reads CASSLVGPSTDTQYF. The CDR3 nucleotides are TGTGCCAGCAGCTTAGTAGGGCCTAGCACAGATACGCAGTATTTT.

The chain uses TRBV9 and TRBJ2-7; TRBD1 agrees at 8 bases. The CDR3 consists of 16 residues. V shed 4 bases and J 3 bases; nucleotides not matched to a gene: 12. From germline, CDR1 is SGDLS and CDR2 YYNGEE. The CDR3, as DNA: TGTGCCAGCAGCCCGGGGCAGGGGGCAATATTCTACGAGCAGTACTTC. Its protein product is CASSPGQGAIFYEQYF.

V and J are TRBV5-4 and TRBJ1-3; possibly TRBD1 for D (5 bases). The CDR3 is 13 amino acids. V shed 1 base and J shed 4 bases, with 6 bases lying between them. The germline gives CDR1 SGHNT, CDR2 YYREEE (reference sequence). The CDR3 DNA sequence: TGTGCCAGCAGCTTGCAGGGAGGAAACACCATATATTTT. Translation gives CASSLQGGNTIYF.

The chain links TRBV24-1 to TRBJ1-3, with no clear D. The CDR3 is 13 residues long. CDR1 KGHDR and CDR2 SFDVKD come from the germline V gene. The V gene lost 7 bases and the J gene lost 2 bases, with 8 bases spanning the gap. CDR3 in DNA: TGTGCCACCAGAGACACCGCTGGAAACACCATATATTTT. Translation: CATRDTAGNTIYF.

In its sample, this clone was seen once. V is TRBV2 and J is TRBJ2-1; perhaps TRBD2 as D (7 bases). Deletions cut 6 bases from V and 6 bases from J, with 18 bases between. CDR1 is SNHLY, CDR2 FYNNEI, per germline. CDR3 length: 15 amino acids. Here the CDR3 DNA reads TGTGCCAGCAGCCTCTCGGGGGGCGGTTTCAATGAGCAGTTCTTC. The encoded protein is CASSLSGGGFNEQFF.

The chain is built from TRBV24-1 and TRBJ2-2, with D perhaps given as TRBD1 or TRBD2 (5 bases each). The CDR3 extends over 15 amino acids. V gave up 9 bases and J gave up 1 base, with 14 bases separating them. Germline assignment: CDR1 KGHDR and CDR2 SFDVKD. CDR3 region: CATRGGGGNTGELFF. Here the CDR3 DNA reads TGTGCCACCCGTGGGGGTGGGGGGAACACCGGGGAGCTGTTTTTT.

This sequence joins TRBV5-6 and TRBJ1-1; no reliable D call. Trimming stripped 4 bases from V and 5 bases from J, with 9 bases between. The CDR3 runs 12 residues. CDR1 SGHDT and CDR2 YYEEEE come from the germline V gene. CDR3 coding DNA: TGTGCCAGCAGCCGGGCGCTGACTGAAGCTTTCTTT. Encoded protein: CASSRALTEAFF.

The sample holds many counts of this clone. This chain uses TRBV4-1 with TRBJ2-7; D is uncertain. Germline V gene data show CDR1 as MGHRA and CDR2 as YSYEKL. V shed 3 bases and J shed 3 bases, with 3 bases lying between them. CDR3 length: 11 residues. The CDR3 protein is CASSQFYEQYF. DNA for the CDR3: TGCGCCAGCAGCCAGTTCTACGAGCAGTACTTC.

The CDR3 protein is CASSVGIWGRGVTEAFF. CDR3 nucleotide sequence: TGTGCCAGCAGCGTAGGGATTTGGGGACGGGGCGTCACTGAAGCTTTCTTT. The J gene is TRBJ1-1, the V gene TRBV9; D possibly corresponds to TRBD1 (5 bases). Looked up from germline, CDR1 is SGDLS and CDR2 is YYNGEE. The CDR3 runs to 17 residues. Trimming shortened V by 0 bases and J by 4 bases, and 19 bases separated the two germline ends.

The V call is TRBV5-1, the J call TRBJ1-4; possibly TRBD1 for D (6 bases). V lost 1 base and J lost 5, with 9 bases in between. The germline CDR1 and CDR2 sequences are SGHRS and YFSETQ. The CDR3 runs to 14 residues. The CDR3 here is CASSLTGRNEKLFF. The CDR3 coding sequence is TGCGCCAGCAGCTTGACAGGGCGGAATGAAAAACTGTTTTTT.

The chain couples TRBV6-5 to TRBJ1-6; possibly TRBD1 for D (5 bases). The V gene lost 2 bases and the J gene lost 7 bases, with 6 bases spanning the gap. The germline V gene has CDR1 MNHEY and CDR2 SVGAGI. The CDR3 contains 13 residues. CDR3 DNA: TGTGCCAGCAGTTACACAGGAAATTCACCCCTCCACTTT. Protein sequence: CASSYTGNSPLHF.

The chain has TRBV25-1 and TRBJ1-1; D is unclear. The CDR3 has 13 amino acids. V lost 4 bases and J lost 0, with 6 bases in between. In germline, CDR1 is MGHDK, CDR2 SYGVNS. CDR3 DNA sequence: TGTGCCAGCAGTGTAAGGATGAACACTGAAGCTTTCTTT. It specifies CASSVRMNTEAFF.

The chain employs TRBV24-1 and TRBJ1-5; D is undetermined. The CDR3 is 12 amino acids. The germline gives CDR1 KGHDR, CDR2 SFDVKD. The V gene lost 4 bases and the J gene lost 4 bases, with 4 bases spanning the gap. The CDR3 spells CATSEGNQPQHF. CDR3 in DNA: TGTGCCACCAGTGAAGGGAATCAGCCCCAGCATTTT.

The chain employs TRBV11-3 and TRBJ2-7; 10 bases match TRBD1. The CDR3 loop spans 11 amino acids. The germline V gene has CDR1 SGHNT and CDR2 YENEEA. Trimming removed 8 bases from V and 5 bases from J; junction bases left unmatched: 0. CDR3 nucleotides: TGTGCCAGCGGGACAGGGGACGAGCAGTACTTC. Protein product: CASGTGDEQYF.

This clone has a handful of counts. The chain is built from TRBV5-4 and TRBJ2-3; D is unresolved. CDR1 SGHNT and CDR2 YYREEE come from the germline V gene (reference sequence). V dropped 0 bases and J dropped 4 bases, with 3 bases sitting between them. CDR3 size: 12 residues. CDR3 sequence reads: CASSLEADTQYF. In nucleotides, the CDR3 is TGTGCCAGCAGCTTGGAGGCAGATACGCAGTATTTT.

This clone was picked up a small number of times. In DNA form, the CDR3 reads TGCAGCGTTCGTGACAGGTACTATGGCTACACCTTC. It translates to CSVRDRYYGYTF. The chain couples TRBV29-1 to TRBJ1-2; D perhaps matches TRBD1 (6 bases). V was pared by 5 bases and J by 3 bases, with 10 bases between. The CDR3 has 12 residues. The germline V gene encodes CDR1 SQVTM and CDR2 ANQGSEA.

The chain combines TRBV20-1 with TRBJ1-2; TRBD1 matches 7 bases. V trimming: 3 bases; J trimming: 4 bases; junction bases outside the gene matches: 17. Germline V gives CDR1 DFQATT, CDR2 SNEGSKA (reference sequence). The CDR3 sequence is 17 residues long. For the CDR3, the DNA is TGCAGTGCTAGTAACCGGTGGGGGACAGCTGGTGGCTATGGCTACACCTTC. This sequence encodes CSASNRWGTAGGYGYTF.

The CDR3: CASSYASGGGYGYTF. CDR3 nucleotide sequence: TGTGCCAGCAGTTACGCTTCGGGGGGCGGCTATGGCTACACCTTC. The J gene is TRBJ1-2, the V gene TRBV6-2 or TRBV6-3, with TRBD1 as a possible D gene (6 bases). Germline V lookup: CDR1 MNHEY, CDR2 SVGEGT. The CDR3 spans 15 residues. Trimming stripped 2 bases from V and 4 bases from J, with 14 bases between.

The chain couples TRBV30 to TRBJ2-7; a possible D gene is TRBD1 (6 bases). In germline, CDR1 is GTSNPN, CDR2 SVGIG (reference sequence). CDR3 length: 14 amino acids. V was cut by 0 bases and J by 2 bases, with 11 bases left in between. CDR3 sequence: CAWSVQGPAYEQYF. In DNA, the CDR3 is TGTGCCTGGAGTGTACAGGGACCGGCCTACGAGCAGTACTTC.

This chain uses TRBV29-1 with TRBJ1-1; D is possibly TRBD1 (6 bases). V dropped 5 bases and J dropped 5 bases, with 12 bases sitting between them. This CDR3 is built from 12 residues. Germline lookup yields CDR1 SQVTM and CDR2 ANQGSEA. In nucleotides, the CDR3 is TGCAGCGTTCACAGGGCATGGACTGAAGCTTTCTTT. This codes for CSVHRAWTEAFF.

Only one count was recorded for this clone. This chain connects TRBV5-1 to TRBJ1-4; D perhaps matches TRBD1 (6 bases). Germline CDR1 reads SGHRS; CDR2 reads YFSETQ. V was pared by 1 base and J by 8 bases, with 15 bases between. The CDR3 length is 15 residues. The DNA for the CDR3 is TGCGCCAGCAGCTTGTGGGGGGGGCGCTTAGAAAAACTGTTTTTT. This translates into CASSLWGGRLEKLFF.

The rearrangement uses TRBV4-3 and TRBJ1-1; a weak D match, TRBD1 (6 bases). V was pared by 0 bases and J by 8 bases, with 10 bases between. Germline V gene data show CDR1 as LGHNA and CDR2 as YSLEER. There are 13 residues in the CDR3. The CDR3 region is CASSQDSGTEAFF. For the CDR3, the DNA is TGCGCCAGCAGCCAAGATTCCGGGACAGAAGCTTTCTTT.